The 5 T cell receptor beta chains listed next were all sequenced from one sample in a study of T cell responses to AZD1222 COVID-19 vaccine (dated by TCRdb to the early 2020s). In light of the paper, this sample's time point label describes: about 28 days (+/-7) after the second vaccine dose. The library came from the immunoSEQ multiplex PCR assay. As stored in TCRdb, this immuneACCESS dataset retains in-frame rearrangements with V and J assigned. A fraction of the clones does not appear; measured against another copy, unresolved V genes explain less than half of the discrepancy, and the remainder lacks a known reason. Recorded for this sample are approximately 45,000 clones; around 88% of them occurred a single time. 20% to 25% of the sample is taken by the ten largest. The sequencing used peripheral blood, collected 28 days after the second AZD1222 dose. The receptors stem from an adult who received the AZD1222 COVID-19 vaccine.

The chain combines TRBV27 with TRBJ2-7; D unresolved. The germline V gene has CDR1 MNHEY and CDR2 SMNVEV (reference sequence). The CDR3 length is 14 residues. Trimming left V 2 bases short and J 0 bases short, with 8 bases between. The CDR3 spells CASSLQETSYEQYF. The CDR3 DNA reads as TGTGCCAGCAGTTTACAGGAAACCTCCTACGAGCAGTACTTC.

The CDR3, as DNA: TGTGCCAGTAGCCACCGGGACTCCCACCCCGGGGAGCTGTTTTTT. Translation gives CASSHRDSHPGELFF. V and J are TRBV19 and TRBJ2-2; D possibly corresponds to TRBD2 (6 bases). The CDR3 extends over 15 amino acids. Germline V gives CDR1 LNHDA, CDR2 SQIVND (reference sequence). Deletions cut 6 bases from V and 6 bases from J, with 17 bases between. The variable domain in full, with the rest retrieved from reference TRBV19 and TRBJ2-2, is DGGITQSPKYLFRKEGQNVTLSCEQNLNHDAMYWYRQDPGQGLRLIYYSQIVNDFQKGDIAEGYSVSREKKESFPLTVTSAQKNPTAFYLCASSHRDSHPGELFFGEGSRLTVL.

This clone appeared once. V gene TRBV21-1 combines with J gene TRBJ2-5; the table's D gene call, TRBD1, was not cross checked with the DNA. TRBV21-1 is reported as a pseudogene. The CDR3 extends over 18 amino acids. CDR3 protein: CASSKYRAGACKLETQYF. The CDR3 region has the DNA TGTGCCAGCAGCAAATACAGGGCAGGGGCCTGTAAATTAGAGACCCAGTACTTC.

The chain combines TRBV7-8 with TRBJ2-3, with TRBD2 matching over 10 bases. The CDR3 spans 17 residues. V lost 2 bases and J lost 4; bases outside the gene matches: 9. The V gene's germline CDR1 is SGHVS and CDR2 FQNEAQ. CDR3 coding DNA: TGTGCCAGCAGCTTACCTAGCGGGAGCGCCGGTGCAGATACGCAGTATTTT. It is translated as CASSLPSGSAGADTQYF.

The chain is built from TRBV6-4 and TRBJ2-7, with D tentatively TRBD2 (6 bases). The germline V gene encodes CDR1 MRHNA and CDR2 SNTAGT. This CDR3 is 15 amino acids long. The V and J ends lost 6 bases and 2 bases respectively, with 17 bases between them. CDR3 sequence: CASRESSVGPYEQYF. In DNA, the CDR3 is TGTGCCAGCAGGGAGTCTAGCGTAGGGCCCTACGAGCAGTACTTC.